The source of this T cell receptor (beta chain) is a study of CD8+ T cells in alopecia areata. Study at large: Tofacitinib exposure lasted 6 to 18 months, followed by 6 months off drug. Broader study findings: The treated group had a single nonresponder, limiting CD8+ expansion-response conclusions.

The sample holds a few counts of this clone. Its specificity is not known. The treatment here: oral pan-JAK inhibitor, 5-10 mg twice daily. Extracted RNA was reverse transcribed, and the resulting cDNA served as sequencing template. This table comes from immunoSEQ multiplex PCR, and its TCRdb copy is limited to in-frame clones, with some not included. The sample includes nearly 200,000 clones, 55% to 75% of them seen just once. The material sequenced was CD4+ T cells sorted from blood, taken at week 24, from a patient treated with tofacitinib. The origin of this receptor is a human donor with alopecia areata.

The CDR3 DNA reads as TGTGCTATCAGACCAGACAGAAGTCAAGAGACCCAGTACTTC. As protein: CAIRPDRSQETQYF. The genes are TRBV2 and TRBJ2-5; possibly TRBD1 for D (5 bases). This CDR3 region has 14 residues. The germline CDR1 and CDR2 sequences are SNHLY and FYNNEI.